This T cell receptor beta chain was profiled in a study of molecular identifiers for immune sequencing clone quantification. Study summary: Replicate RNA came from approximately 20,000 or 98,000 naive CD8 cells and was split five ways, and four parts were sequenced.

CDR3 length: 18 residues. CDR1 is SGHTA, CDR2 FQGNSA, per germline. The V segment lost 3 bases and the J segment 6 bases; nucleotides outside the gene matches: 17. In the case of this clonotype: Antigen unknown.

Study results and limitations: Identical TCR molecules can share a barcode, and this sharing could underestimate highly expanded clone sizes. Spiked TCR RNA from one Jurkat cell reportedly showed up when mixed among one million naive cells.

Each CDR3 protein is one row after TCRdb ran MiXCR on the PCR reads. Among tens of thousands of distinct CDR3 sequences listed, around 27% were seen once. Specimen: naive CD8+ T cells from blood, with Jurkat cell RNA spiked in. Subset described: FACS-sorted CD8+CD4-CCR7+CD45RA+ naive T cells. The origin of this receptor is a human donor in good health. Some libraries in this study had Jurkat cell RNA spiked in. The chain recombines TRBV7-2 with TRBJ2-5; 9 bases align to TRBD2. CDR3 sequence (DNA): TGTGCCAGCAGCTTGATAGTGGCCAGCGGGAGGTTATTTCAGACCCAGTACTTC. Translating it yields CASSLIVASGRLFQTQYF.